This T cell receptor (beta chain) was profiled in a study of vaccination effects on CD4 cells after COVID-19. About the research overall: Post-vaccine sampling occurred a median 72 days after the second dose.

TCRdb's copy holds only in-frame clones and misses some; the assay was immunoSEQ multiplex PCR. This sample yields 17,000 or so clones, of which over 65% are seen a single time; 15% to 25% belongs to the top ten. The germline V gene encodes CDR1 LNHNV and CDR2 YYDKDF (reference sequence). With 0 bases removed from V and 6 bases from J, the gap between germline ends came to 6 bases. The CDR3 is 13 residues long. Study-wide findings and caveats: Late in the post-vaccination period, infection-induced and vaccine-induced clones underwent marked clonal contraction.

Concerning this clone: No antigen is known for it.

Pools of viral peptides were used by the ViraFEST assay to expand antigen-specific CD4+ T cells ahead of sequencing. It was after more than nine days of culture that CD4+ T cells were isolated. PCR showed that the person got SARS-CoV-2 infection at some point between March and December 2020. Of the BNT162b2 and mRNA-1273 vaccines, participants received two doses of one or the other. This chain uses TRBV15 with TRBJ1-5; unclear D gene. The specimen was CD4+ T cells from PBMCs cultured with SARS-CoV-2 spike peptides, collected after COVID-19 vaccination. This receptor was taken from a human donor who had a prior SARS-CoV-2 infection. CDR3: CATSRDLSQPQHF. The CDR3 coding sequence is TGTGCCACCAGCAGAGATTTGTCTCAGCCCCAGCATTTT.